The 3 T cell receptor beta chains presented below share a single source sample, sequenced in a study of blood T cell repertoires in COVID-19. TCRdb's table, derived via immunoSEQ multiplex PCR, lists solely in-frame clones and lacks some. This table has over 200,000 clones, about four fifths appearing once. The sequenced sample was peripheral blood. These receptors originate from a woman aged 40 to 50 with active or convalescent COVID-19.

V and J are TRBV19 and TRBJ2-2, with D perhaps TRBD1 (5 bases). Germline CDR1 is LNHDA and CDR2 is SQIVND (reference sequence). Trimming stripped 2 bases from V and 6 bases from J, with 13 bases between. This CDR3 has 15 residues. The CDR3 DNA reads TGTGCCAGTAGTATACAGGGCTTTTACCCCGGGGAGCTGTTTTTT. It translates to CASSIQGFYPGELFF.

The rearrangement links TRBV5-4 to TRBJ2-1; 14 bases map to TRBD2. The CDR3 covers 17 residues. V trimming: 0 bases; J trimming: 4 bases; junction bases outside the gene matches: 3. The V gene's germline CDR1 is SGHNT and CDR2 YYREEE (reference sequence). For the CDR3, the DNA is TGTGCCAGCAGCTTGGGGAGACTAGCGGGAGGGTACAATGAGCAGTTCTTC. Translating gives CASSLGRLAGGYNEQFF.

J is TRBJ2-7 and V is TRBV7-9; 7 nucleotides align to TRBD1. Germline V lookup: CDR1 SEHNR, CDR2 FQNEAQ (reference sequence). Losses at the gene ends were 5 bases for V and 0 bases for J; bases not matched to a gene: 4. The CDR3 sequence is 14 residues long. The CDR3 is CASSEAGGSYEQYF. For the CDR3, the DNA is TGTGCCAGCAGCGAAGCAGGGGGCTCCTACGAGCAGTACTTC.